The clone carrying this TCR beta chain came up a few times. Its antigen is still unknown. The data belong to a study of cytomegalovirus exposure and HLA in healthy donors. The germline CDR1 and CDR2 sequences are KGHSH and LQKENI. V shed 3 bases and J shed 0 bases, with 11 bases lying between them. The CDR3 is 15 residues long. Primers for the PCR totalled 60 Vbeta and 13 Jbeta. TCRdb's copy holds only in-frame clones and misses some; the assay was immunoSEQ multiplex PCR. The table has under 200,000 clones, over 65% seen once. Study-wide results and caveats: The study reported that TCR beta sequences accurately predicted HLA-A and HLA-B alleles in most subjects. Testing in vitro showed a few CMV-associated chains specific for CMV antigens. The authors enumerated 150 to 200 TCR beta chains as linked to cytomegalovirus. Associated with HLA alleles at 0.05 false discovery rate in a later analysis were around 17,000 TCR beta sequences.

The receptor was isolated from a woman aged 25 to 39 in good health and CMV-seronegative. The rearrangement uses TRBV18 and TRBJ2-5; D gene uncertain. The material sequenced was PBMCs. This chain's CDR3 is CASSPRRSDQETQYF. CDR3 nucleotides: TGTGCCAGCTCACCCAGAAGGAGCGACCAAGAGACCCAGTACTTC.